Shown below are 10 T cell receptor beta chains from a single sample sequenced in a study of technical replicates of blood from a few donors. Clones were read by immunoSEQ multiplex PCR, and TCRdb kept only the in-frame ones, dropping some. The table includes approximately 81,000 clones, under 97% detected once. The sequencing input was T cells isolated from PBMCs. All receptors derive from a human donor in good health.

The gene calls are TRBV7-3 and TRBJ2-5; 8 bases align to TRBD1. Germline CDR1 SGHTA, CDR2 FQGTGA. CDR3 size: 15 residues. V shed 5 bases, J shed 3 bases, and the junction held 8 bases outside the gene matches. CDR3 nucleotides: TGTGCCAGCAGCACCGGGACAGGCATTGAAGAGACCCAGTACTTC. Residues: CASSTGTGIEETQYF.

This chain uses TRBV11-2 with TRBJ2-7; the D gene is possibly TRBD1 (7 bases). This CDR3 has 14 amino acids. Trimming took off 4 bases at V and 3 bases at J, with 13 bases between the two ends. The germline V gene encodes CDR1 SGHAT and CDR2 FQNNGV. CDR3 DNA: TGTGCCAGCAGCTCCATTCAGGGGGGCTACGAGCAGTACTTC. As protein: CASSSIQGGYEQYF. Using reference TRBV11-2 and TRBJ2-7 for the parts outside the CDR3, the full variable domain is EAGVAQSPRYKIIEKRQSVAFWCNPISGHATLYWYQQILGQGPKLLIQFQNNGVVDDSQLPKDRFSAERLKGVDSTLKIQPAKLEDSAVYLCASSSIQGGYEQYFGPGTRLTVT.

This rearrangement joins TRBV28 to TRBJ2-3, with 10 bases aligning to TRBD1. The CDR3 has 15 amino acids. Trimming took 5 bases from V and 3 from J; bases not matched to a gene: 5. The germline CDR1 and CDR2 sequences are MDHEN and SYDVKM. The chain's CDR3 is CASSAWDRGTDTQYF. CDR3 bases: TGTGCCAGCAGTGCCTGGGACAGGGGAACAGATACGCAGTATTTT.

The rearrangement links TRBV29-1 to TRBJ2-7; 7 bases are a match to TRBD1. Germline V CDR1 and CDR2: SQVTM, ANQGSEA. The CDR3 is 11 amino acids. J gave up 3 bases and V 7 bases, and 3 bases lay outside the gene matches. CDR3 protein: CSARQGYEQYF. CDR3 nucleotide sequence: TGCAGCGCACGACAGGGCTACGAGCAGTACTTC.

The gene calls are TRBV27 and TRBJ2-2; possibly TRBD2 for D (6 bases). The CDR3 has 15 residues. Germline lookup yields CDR1 MNHEY and CDR2 SMNVEV (reference sequence). V lost 1 base to trimming and J lost 6 bases, with 12 bases between them. The CDR3 loop reads CASSLYGSRSGELFF. Written as DNA, the CDR3 is TGTGCCAGCAGTTTATACGGGAGTAGATCCGGGGAGCTGTTTTTT.

This chain uses TRBV6-1 with TRBJ1-4; D is unclear. Germline CDR1 reads MNHNS; CDR2 reads SASEGT. The CDR3 runs to 11 residues. V was clipped by 6 bases and J by 6 bases, with 5 bases between them. As DNA, the CDR3 is TGTGCCAGCAGCGAGGATGAAAAACTGTTTTTT. This translates into CASSEDEKLFF.

The chain is built from TRBV11-1 and TRBJ2-3, with D perhaps TRBD2 (5 bases). CDR3 length: 14 amino acids. V was pared by 7 bases and J by 2 bases, with 13 bases between. Germline CDR1 SGHAT, CDR2 FQDESV (reference sequence). CDR3 region: CASTAFGVTDTQYF. Here the CDR3 DNA reads TGTGCCAGCACCGCATTCGGGGTCACAGATACGCAGTATTTT.

The rearrangement uses TRBV19 and TRBJ2-5, with 7 nucleotides matching TRBD2. CDR1 LNHDA and CDR2 SQIVND come from the germline V gene (reference sequence). J lost 3 bases, V lost 10 bases, and 8 bases had no gene match. This CDR3 has 13 residues. CDR3 bases: TGTGCCACGTCAAATGGGAGGGAAGAGACCCAGTACTTC. Encoded protein: CATSNGREETQYF.

The chain is built from TRBV11-2 and TRBJ1-5, with a possible D match to TRBD1 (6 bases). Per the germline V gene, CDR1 is SGHAT and CDR2 is FQNNGV. The length of the CDR3 is 15 residues. V was cut by 2 bases and J by 2 bases, with 10 bases left in between. The CDR3 is CASSLNSGGNQPQHF. The CDR3 nucleotides are TGTGCCAGCAGCTTAAACTCAGGGGGCAATCAGCCCCAGCATTTT.

The chain combines TRBV19 with TRBJ2-7, with 7 positions matching TRBD2. The CDR3 spans 14 residues. Unmatched junction bases numbered 6, after V lost 2 bases and J lost 5 bases. CDR1 and CDR2 from the germline V gene are LNHDA and SQIVND (reference sequence). CDR3 sequence reads: CASSIYRGVDEQYF. CDR3 sequence (DNA): TGTGCCAGTAGTATATACCGGGGGGTGGACGAGCAGTACTTC. Using reference TRBV19 and TRBJ2-7 for the parts outside the CDR3, the full variable domain is DGGITQSPKYLFRKEGQNVTLSCEQNLNHDAMYWYRQDPGQGLRLIYYSQIVNDFQKGDIAEGYSVSREKKESFPLTVTSAQKNPTAFYLCASSIYRGVDEQYFGPGTRLTVT.